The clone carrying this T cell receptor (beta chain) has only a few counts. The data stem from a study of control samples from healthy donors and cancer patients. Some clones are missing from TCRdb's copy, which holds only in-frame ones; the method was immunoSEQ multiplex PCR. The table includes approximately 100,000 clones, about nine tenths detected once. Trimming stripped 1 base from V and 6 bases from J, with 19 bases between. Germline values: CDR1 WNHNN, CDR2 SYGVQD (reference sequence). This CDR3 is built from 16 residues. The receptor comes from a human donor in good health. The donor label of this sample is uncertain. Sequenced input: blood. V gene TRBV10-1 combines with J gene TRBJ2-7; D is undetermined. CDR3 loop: CASSELEGSAVTEQYF. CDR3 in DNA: TGCGCCAGCAGTGAGTTGGAAGGCTCGGCGGTGACCGAGCAGTACTTC.